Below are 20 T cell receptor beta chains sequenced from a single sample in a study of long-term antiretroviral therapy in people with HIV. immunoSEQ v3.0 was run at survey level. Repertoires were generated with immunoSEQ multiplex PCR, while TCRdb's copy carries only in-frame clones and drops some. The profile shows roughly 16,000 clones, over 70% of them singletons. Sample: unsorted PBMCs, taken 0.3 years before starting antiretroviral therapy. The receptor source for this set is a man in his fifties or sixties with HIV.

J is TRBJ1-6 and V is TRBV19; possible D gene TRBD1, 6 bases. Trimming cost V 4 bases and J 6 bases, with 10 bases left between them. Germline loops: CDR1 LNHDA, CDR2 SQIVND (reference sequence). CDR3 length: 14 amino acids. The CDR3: CASSKGDTNSPLHF. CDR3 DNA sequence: TGTGCCAGTAGTAAGGGGGACACTAATTCACCCCTCCACTTT.

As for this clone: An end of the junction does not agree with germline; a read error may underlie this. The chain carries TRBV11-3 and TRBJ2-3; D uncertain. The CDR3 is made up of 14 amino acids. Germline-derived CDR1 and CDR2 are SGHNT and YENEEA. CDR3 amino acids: CASSSRAYTDTQYF. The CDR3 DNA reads TGTGCTAGCAGCTCCCGGGCCTACACAGATACGCAGTATTTT.

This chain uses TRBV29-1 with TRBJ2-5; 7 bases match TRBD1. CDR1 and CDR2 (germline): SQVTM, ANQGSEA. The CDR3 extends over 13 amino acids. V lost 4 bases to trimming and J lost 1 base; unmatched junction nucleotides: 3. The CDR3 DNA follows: TGCAGCGTTGGACAGGGATTCCAAGAGACCCAGTACTTC. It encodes CSVGQGFQETQYF.

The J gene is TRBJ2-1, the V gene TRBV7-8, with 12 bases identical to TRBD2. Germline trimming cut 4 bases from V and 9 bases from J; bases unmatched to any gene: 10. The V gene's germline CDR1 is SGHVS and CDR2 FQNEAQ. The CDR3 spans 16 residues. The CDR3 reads CASSSPASGRAAEQFF. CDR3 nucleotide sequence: TGTGCCAGCAGCTCGCCCGCTAGCGGGAGGGCCGCTGAGCAGTTCTTC.

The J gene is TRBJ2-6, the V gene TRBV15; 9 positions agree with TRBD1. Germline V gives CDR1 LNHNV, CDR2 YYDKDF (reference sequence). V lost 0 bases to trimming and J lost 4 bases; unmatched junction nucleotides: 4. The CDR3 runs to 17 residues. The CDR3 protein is CATSRDGTGSGANVLTF. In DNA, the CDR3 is TGTGCCACCAGCAGAGATGGGACAGGGTCCGGGGCCAACGTCCTGACTTTC.

The CDR3, as DNA: TGTGCCACCAGCAGAGACGTCCTACTAGCCAAAAACATTCAGTACTTC. Amino acid sequence: CATSRDVLLAKNIQYF. This chain connects TRBV15 to TRBJ2-4; D gene uncertain. The CDR3 is 16 amino acids. Trimming stripped 0 bases from V and 0 bases from J, with 9 bases between. Germline CDR1 reads LNHNV; CDR2 reads YYDKDF (reference sequence).

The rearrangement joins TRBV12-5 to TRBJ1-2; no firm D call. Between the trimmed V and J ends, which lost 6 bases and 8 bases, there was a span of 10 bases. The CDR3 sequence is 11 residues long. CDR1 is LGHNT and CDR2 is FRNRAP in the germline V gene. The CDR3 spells CASGFNRGYTF. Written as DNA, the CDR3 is TGTGCTAGTGGCTTTAATAGAGGCTACACCTTC.

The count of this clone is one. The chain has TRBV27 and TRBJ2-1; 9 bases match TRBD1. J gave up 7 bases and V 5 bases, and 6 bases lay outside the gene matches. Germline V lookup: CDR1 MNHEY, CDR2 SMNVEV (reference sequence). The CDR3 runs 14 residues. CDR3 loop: CASSPSTGGNEQFF. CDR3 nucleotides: TGTGCCAGCAGTCCGTCGACAGGGGGGAATGAGCAGTTCTTC.

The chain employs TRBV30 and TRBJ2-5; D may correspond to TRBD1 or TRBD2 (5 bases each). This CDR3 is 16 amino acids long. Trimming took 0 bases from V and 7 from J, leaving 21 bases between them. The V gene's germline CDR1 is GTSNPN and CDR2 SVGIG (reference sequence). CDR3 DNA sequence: TGTGCCTGGAGTGTACGAGGGGTTGTCGGATTGCGGACCCAGTACTTC. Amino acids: CAWSVRGVVGLRTQYF.

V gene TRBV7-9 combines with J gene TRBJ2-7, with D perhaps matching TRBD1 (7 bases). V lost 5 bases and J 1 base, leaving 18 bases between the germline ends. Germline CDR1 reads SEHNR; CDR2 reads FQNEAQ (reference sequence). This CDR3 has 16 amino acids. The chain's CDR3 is CASSPPTGAGSYEQYF. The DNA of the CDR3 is TGTGCCAGCAGCCCGCCCACAGGGGCGGGATCCTACGAGCAGTACTTC.

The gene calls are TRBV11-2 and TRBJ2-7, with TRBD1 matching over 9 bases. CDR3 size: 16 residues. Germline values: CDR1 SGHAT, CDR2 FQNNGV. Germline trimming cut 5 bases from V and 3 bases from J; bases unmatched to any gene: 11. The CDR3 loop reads CASSLRTGAEGYEQYF. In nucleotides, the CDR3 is TGTGCCAGCAGCCTCCGGACAGGGGCGGAGGGCTACGAGCAGTACTTC.

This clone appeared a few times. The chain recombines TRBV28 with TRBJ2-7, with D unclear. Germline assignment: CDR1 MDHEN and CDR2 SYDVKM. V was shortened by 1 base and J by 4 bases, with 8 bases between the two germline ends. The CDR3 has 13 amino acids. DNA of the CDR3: TGTGCCAGCAGTTTATCTTCAATGTACGAGCAGTACTTC. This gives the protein CASSLSSMYEQYF.

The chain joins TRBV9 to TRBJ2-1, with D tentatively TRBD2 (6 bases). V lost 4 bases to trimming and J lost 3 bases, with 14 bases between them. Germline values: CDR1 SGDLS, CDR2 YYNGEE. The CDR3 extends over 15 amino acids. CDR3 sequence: CASSRSGLGYNEQFF. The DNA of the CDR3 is TGTGCCAGCAGCCGGAGCGGGTTGGGCTACAATGAGCAGTTCTTC.

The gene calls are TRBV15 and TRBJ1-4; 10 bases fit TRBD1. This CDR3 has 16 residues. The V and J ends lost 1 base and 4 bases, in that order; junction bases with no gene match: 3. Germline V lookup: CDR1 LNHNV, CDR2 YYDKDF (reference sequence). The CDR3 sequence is CATSRGQGAFNEKLFF. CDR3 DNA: TGTGCCACCAGCAGAGGACAGGGGGCGTTTAATGAAAAACTGTTTTTT. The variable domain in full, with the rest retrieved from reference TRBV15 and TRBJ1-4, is DAMVIQNPRYQVTQFGKPVTLSCSQTLNHNVMYWYQQKSSQAPKLLFHYYDKDFNNEADTPDNFQSRRPNTSFCFLDIRSPGLGDTAMYLCATSRGQGAFNEKLFFGSGTQLSVL.

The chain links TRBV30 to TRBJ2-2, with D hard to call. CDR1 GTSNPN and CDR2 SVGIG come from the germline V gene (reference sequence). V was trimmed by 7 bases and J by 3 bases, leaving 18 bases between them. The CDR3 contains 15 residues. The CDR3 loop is CASRRAGEDTGELFF. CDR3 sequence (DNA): TGTGCCTCCCGAAGGGCAGGAGAGGACACCGGGGAGCTGTTTTTT.

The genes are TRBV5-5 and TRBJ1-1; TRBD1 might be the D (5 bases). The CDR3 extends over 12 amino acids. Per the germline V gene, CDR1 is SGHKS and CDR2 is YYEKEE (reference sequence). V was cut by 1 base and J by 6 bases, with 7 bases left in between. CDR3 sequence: CASSLMGAEAFF. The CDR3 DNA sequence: TGTGCCAGCAGCTTGATGGGGGCTGAAGCTTTCTTT.

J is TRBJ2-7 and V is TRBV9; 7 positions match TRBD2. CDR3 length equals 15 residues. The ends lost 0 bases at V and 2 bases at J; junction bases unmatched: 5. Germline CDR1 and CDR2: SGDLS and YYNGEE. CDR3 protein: CASSVGLAEAYEQYF. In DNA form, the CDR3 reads TGTGCCAGCAGCGTAGGGCTAGCGGAAGCCTACGAGCAGTACTTC.

The CDR3 protein is CASSDLDTGELFF. In nucleotides, the CDR3 is TGTGCCAGCAGTGACCTGGATACCGGGGAGCTGTTTTTT. The chain couples TRBV6-4 to TRBJ2-2; D uncertain. CDR1 MRHNA and CDR2 SNTAGT come from the germline V gene. Deletions cut 2 bases from V and 5 bases from J, with 6 bases between. The CDR3 has 13 amino acids.

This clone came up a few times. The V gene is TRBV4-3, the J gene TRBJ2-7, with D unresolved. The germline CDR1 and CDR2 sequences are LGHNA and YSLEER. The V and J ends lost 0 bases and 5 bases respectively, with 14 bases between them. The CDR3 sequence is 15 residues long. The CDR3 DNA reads TGCGCCAGCAGCCAAGATCTTGGTCAGGTCGACGAGCAGTACTTC. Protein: CASSQDLGQVDEQYF.

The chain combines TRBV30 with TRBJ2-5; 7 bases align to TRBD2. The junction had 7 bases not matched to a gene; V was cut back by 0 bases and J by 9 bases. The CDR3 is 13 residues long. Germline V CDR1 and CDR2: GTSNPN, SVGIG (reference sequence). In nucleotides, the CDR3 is TGTGCCTGGAGTGTAAGTCGCAGCGGGGCCCAGTACTTC. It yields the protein CAWSVSRSGAQYF.